Sequencing of this TCR beta chain was carried out in a study of CD8 T cells in Susac syndrome. cDNA came from around 0.54 to 1 ug RNA primed by random hexamers. An immunoSEQ multiplex PCR amplified TCR beta CDR3 over 54 Vbeta and 13 Jbeta. TCRdb fed the immunoSEQ multiplex PCR reads into MiXCR, producing one record per CDR3 protein. The table lists approximately 210,000 distinct CDR3 sequences, 95% of them singletons. Germline V lookup: CDR1 DFQATT, CDR2 SNEGSKA (reference sequence). There are 13 residues in the CDR3. V was cut by 5 bases and J by 8 bases, with 18 bases left in between. Material: CD4+ T cells from PBMCs. This rearrangement joins TRBV20-1 to TRBJ1-2; D is ambiguous. The receptor was isolated from a human donor with multiple sclerosis. In DNA, the CDR3 is TGCAGTGCTCGGCCCGACGGCGTAGTGGGCTACACCTTC. As protein: CSARPDGVVGYTF.